This is a list of T cell receptor beta chains from one sample in a study of cytomegalovirus exposure and HLA in healthy donors. Clones were read by immunoSEQ multiplex PCR, and TCRdb kept only the in-frame ones, dropping some. Of some 150,000 clones listed, around 82% are singletons. Sequenced sample: PBMCs. These receptors came from a man aged 18-30 years in good health and CMV-seropositive. Both conserved end residues are part of each CDR3. A D gene is named only where the DNA matches it firmly. Clone size appears in some rows only: once, few, many, or a class for an expanded clone.

j_call clone_size d_call v_call cdr3_nt cdr3_aa
TRBJ2-2 NA TRBD2 TRBV5-1 TGCGCCAGCAGCTGGGATAGCGGGAGTCCTGGTACCGGGGAGCTGTTTTTT CASSWDSGSPGTGELFF
TRBJ2-7 NA TRBD1 TRBV10-3 TGTGCCATGGGGACAGGGCTAGCGGAGCAGCAGTACTTC CAMGTGLAEQQYF
TRBJ1-2 few NA TRBV5-1 TGCGCCAGCAGCTTGGGATACGGTAACTATGGCTACACCTTC CASSLGYGNYGYTF
TRBJ1-2 NA TRBD1 TRBV4-1 TGCGCCAGCAGCCAAGTAGGGGACAGGGGATATGGCTACACCTTC CASSQVGDRGYGYTF
TRBJ1-5 NA TRBD1 TRBV4-2 TGTGCCAGCAGCCAAGACTCGGACAGGGCTTATCAGCCCCAGCATTTT CASSQDSDRAYQPQHF
TRBJ2-1 NA TRBD2 TRBV4-1 TGCGCCAGCAGAGCCAGGACTTTAGCGGGAATAGGCTACAATGAGCAGTTCTTC CASRARTLAGIGYNEQFF
TRBJ1-4 NA TRBD1 TRBV6-6 TGTGCCAGCAGGATGGACAGGGGGGCAACTAATGAAAAACTGTTTTTT CASRMDRGATNEKLFF
TRBJ2-7 NA NA TRBV5-5 TGTGCCAGCAGCTTGGACCTAGAGCAGTACTTC CASSLDLEQYF
TRBJ2-2 few NA TRBV9 TGTGCCAGCAGCGGCGGGACGTATACGAACACCGGGGAGCTGTTTTTT CASSGGTYTNTGELFF
TRBJ2-5 NA NA TRBV10-1 TGCGCCAGCAGTGAGTCGGAGGACCAAGAGACCCAGTACTTC CASSESEDQETQYF
TRBJ2-2 NA NA TRBV7-9 TGTGCCAGCAGCTTAGGCCCTGGCAGGGATATGACCGGGGAGCTGTTTTTT CASSLGPGRDMTGELFF